The clone carrying this TCR beta chain was detected a few times. This sample was included in a study of T cell changes during pregnancy in multiple sclerosis. The table came from immunoSEQ multiplex PCR; TCRdb's copy has only in-frame clones and leaves some out. The table lists just over 40,000 clones, over 75% of them singletons. V lost 1 base and J lost 6, with 13 bases in between. The CDR3 contains 14 residues. CDR1 is SEHNR and CDR2 is FQNEAQ in the germline V gene (reference sequence). The starting material was peripheral blood, obtained in the first trimester of pregnancy. The clonotype comes from a female donor in good health, enrolled as a control in a pregnancy study. The chain employs TRBV7-9 and TRBJ2-7; maybe TRBD2 (6 bases). The CDR3 protein is CASSLGDSMLEQYF. CDR3 coding DNA: TGTGCCAGCAGCTTAGGGGACTCGATGCTCGAGCAGTACTTC.